One sample yielded the 22 T cell receptor beta chains listed below, sequenced in a study of shared clonotypes between healthy human individuals. Method: immunoSEQ multiplex PCR; TCRdb's copy keeps in-frame clones and lacks some. The sample yields roughly 2.5 million clones, 85% to 95% seen once. Sequenced sample: naive CD4+ T cells sorted from blood. Subset meaning: CD45RA+ positively selected. All receptors derive from a man between 18 and 35 years old in good health.

The chain recombines TRBV18 with TRBJ2-5; 9 bases match TRBD2. The germline V gene has CDR1 KGHSH and CDR2 LQKENI. This CDR3 is built from 16 residues. Germline trimming cut 6 bases from V and 0 bases from J; bases unmatched to any gene: 8. The chain's CDR3 is CASSPTSGAYQETQYF. In DNA, the CDR3 is TGTGCCAGCTCCCCGACTAGCGGAGCTTACCAAGAGACCCAGTACTTC.

The rearrangement joins TRBV11-2 to TRBJ2-7; TRBD1 or TRBD2 may be the D gene (6 bases each). The CDR3 is 14 residues long. V was shortened by 5 bases and J by 3 bases, with 14 bases between the two germline ends. Germline V gene sequence: CDR1 SGHAT, CDR2 FQNNGV. CDR3 loop: CASSVRRGHYEQYF. The CDR3 DNA reads TGTGCCAGCAGCGTCCGGCGGGGACACTACGAGCAGTACTTC.

This clone has more than one count but fewer than ten. The chain has TRBV30 and TRBJ1-1; D remains ambiguous. The CDR3 contains 13 residues. Trimming left V 3 bases short and J 1 base short, with 9 bases between. Germline V gives CDR1 GTSNPN, CDR2 SVGIG (reference sequence). The CDR3 loop is CAWSQTTNTEAFF. In DNA, the CDR3 is TGTGCCTGGAGCCAAACTACGAACACTGAAGCTTTCTTT.

The gene calls are TRBV7-2 and TRBJ2-5; no clear D. V was pared by 0 bases and J by 2 bases, with 10 bases between. This CDR3 has 15 amino acids. The germline gives CDR1 SGHTA, CDR2 FQGNSA. DNA for the CDR3: TGTGCCAGCAGCTTAGCGCATTTAGGGCAAGAGACCCAGTACTTC. Its translation: CASSLAHLGQETQYF.

As concerns this clone: The same CDR3 is also encoded by other DNA sequences in this sample. The chain links TRBV9 to TRBJ2-5; TRBD2 matches at 7 bases. The CDR3 contains 14 residues. The V gene end was trimmed by 4 bases and the J gene end by 0 bases; junction bases not matched to a gene: 3. Germline V gene lookup returns CDR1 SGDLS and CDR2 YYNGEE. CDR3 loop: CASSPRGYQETQYF. The DNA of the CDR3 is TGTGCCAGCAGCCCGCGGGGGTACCAAGAGACCCAGTACTTC.

The rearrangement joins TRBV5-1 to TRBJ2-7, with TRBD1 matching 10 bases. The CDR3 totals 15 residues. The ends lost 4 bases at V and 5 bases at J; junction bases unmatched: 9. The germline gives CDR1 SGHRS, CDR2 YFSETQ. CDR3 sequence (DNA): TGCGCCAGCAGCCCGGGGACAGGGGTTGTCCACGAGCAGTACTTC. Protein sequence: CASSPGTGVVHEQYF.

V and J are TRBV11-3 and TRBJ2-7, with D possibly TRBD1 on 6 matching bases. The CDR3 is made up of 13 amino acids. V shed 5 bases and J shed 6 bases, with 14 bases lying between them. CDR1 and CDR2 from the germline V gene are SGHNT and YENEEA. The CDR3 loop reads CASSPPTGFEQYF. The CDR3 bases are TGTGCCAGCAGCCCCCCCACAGGGTTCGAGCAGTACTTC.

The CDR3 nucleotides read TGTGCCACCATATCAAGAGCAGAGAACACTGAAGCTTTCTTT. Amino acids: CATISRAENTEAFF. This sequence joins TRBV28 and TRBJ1-1, with D unclear. The germline V and J ends were trimmed by 10 bases and 1 base, with 16 bases remaining between them. The germline V gene has CDR1 MDHEN and CDR2 SYDVKM. The CDR3 extends over 14 amino acids.

The chain is built from TRBV5-4 and TRBJ2-7; D is possibly TRBD2 (7 bases). V gave up 2 bases and J gave up 11 bases, with 23 bases separating them. Germline CDR1 is SGHNT and CDR2 is YYREEE (reference sequence). CDR3 length equals 15 residues. The CDR3 loop is CASSLGGGPTQGEYF. CDR3 in DNA: TGTGCCAGCAGCTTAGGGGGAGGGCCAACACAAGGCGAGTACTTC.

The J gene is TRBJ2-7, the V gene TRBV6-1; 12 bases are a match to TRBD2. The germline gives CDR1 MNHNS, CDR2 SASEGT. J lost 2 bases, V lost 7 bases, and 3 bases had no gene match. This CDR3 contains 14 residues. The CDR3 is CASKRTSGTYEQYF. For the CDR3, the DNA is TGTGCCAGCAAACGGACTAGCGGGACCTACGAGCAGTACTTC.

The rearrangement uses TRBV7-2 and TRBJ1-6, with TRBD1 identical over 7 bases. V was clipped by 5 bases and J by 7 bases; unmatched bases: 5. The CDR3 runs to 14 residues. The germline V gene encodes CDR1 SGHTA and CDR2 FQGNSA. The CDR3 protein is CASSNRQGNSPLHF. In DNA form, the CDR3 reads TGTGCCAGCAGCAACCGACAGGGAAATTCACCCCTCCACTTT.

This clone showed up just once. Other DNA sequences in the sample encode the same CDR3. This chain links TRBV18 with TRBJ2-6; D is undetermined. The V end lost 0 bases, the J end lost 1 base, and 4 bases lay between the germline ends. The CDR3 has 15 residues. The V gene's germline CDR1 is KGHSH and CDR2 LQKENI. The CDR3 loop is CASSPPISGANVLTF. Here the CDR3 DNA reads TGTGCCAGCTCACCACCAATATCTGGGGCCAACGTCCTGACTTTC.

This chain joins TRBV27 and TRBJ2-3; D is unclear. The V end was cut by 5 bases, the J end by 2 bases, with 5 bases between. This CDR3 has 12 residues. Looked up from germline, CDR1 is MNHEY and CDR2 is SMNVEV (reference sequence). CDR3 nucleotide sequence: TGTGCCAGCAGTCTAAACACAGATACGCAGTATTTT. The encoded protein is CASSLNTDTQYF.

The J gene is TRBJ1-2, the V gene TRBV10-1; 7 nucleotides agree with TRBD1. Per the germline V gene, CDR1 is WNHNN and CDR2 is SYGVQD (reference sequence). J was trimmed by 6 bases and V by 4 bases; bases with no gene match: 5. The CDR3 contains 13 residues. The CDR3 DNA is TGCGCCAGCAGTGTTGACAGGGTGAATGGCTACACCTTC. Translation: CASSVDRVNGYTF.

In its sample, this clone was seen once. The chain has TRBV4-2 and TRBJ2-3; 11 nucleotides line up with TRBD2. Germline V gene sequence: CDR1 LGHNA, CDR2 YNFKEQ. There are 16 residues in the CDR3. Trimming cost V 6 bases and J 2 bases; bases outside gene matches: 7. The CDR3 loop reads CASRSGTSGSTDTQYF. The CDR3 DNA sequence: TGTGCCAGCAGGTCCGGGACTAGCGGATCCACAGATACGCAGTATTTT.

This clone is a singleton in its sample. The V call is TRBV30, the J call TRBJ2-3, with D possibly TRBD1 on 6 matching bases. The germline gives CDR1 GTSNPN, CDR2 SVGIG (reference sequence). The V and J ends lost 2 bases and 5 bases respectively, with 17 bases between them. This CDR3 comprises 15 residues. CDR3 sequence reads: CAWSRWGPPGDTQYF. CDR3 bases: TGTGCCTGGAGTAGGTGGGGGCCACCGGGAGATACGCAGTATTTT.

The V and J genes are TRBV9 and TRBJ1-4; perhaps TRBD1 as D (5 bases). This CDR3 region has 16 residues. The germline CDR1 and CDR2 sequences are SGDLS and YYNGEE. Trimming removed 0 bases at V and 3 bases at J, with 12 bases between. The chain's CDR3 is CASSVGDRQSNEKLFF. CDR3 bases: TGTGCCAGCAGCGTAGGAGACCGACAGTCTAATGAAAAACTGTTTTTT. The variable domain in full, completed from reference TRBV9 and TRBJ1-4, reads DSGVTQTPKHLITATGQRVTLRCSPRSGDLSVYWYQQSLDQGLQFLIQYYNGEERAKGNILERFSAQQFPDLHSELNLSSLELGDSALYFCASSVGDRQSNEKLFFGSGTQLSVL.

Concerning this clone: Other DNA sequences in the same sample also yield this CDR3. The chain combines TRBV5-1 with TRBJ2-6; D gene unclear. Germline-derived CDR1 and CDR2 are SGHRS and YFSETQ. Trimming stripped 0 bases from V and 4 bases from J, with 11 bases between. This CDR3 has 16 amino acids. In nucleotides, the CDR3 is TGCGCCAGCAGCTTGGCCGTTTCCACCGGGGCCAACGTCCTGACTTTC. It codes for CASSLAVSTGANVLTF.

V gene TRBV4-3 combines with J gene TRBJ2-3; D tentatively reads TRBD1 or TRBD2 (5 bases each). V dropped 2 bases and J dropped 0 bases, with 18 bases sitting between them. The CDR3 covers 18 residues. Germline CDR1 and CDR2: LGHNA and YSLEER. The CDR3 loop is CASSQKGSGRPSTDTQYF. As DNA, the CDR3 is TGCGCCAGCAGCCAAAAGGGCTCGGGACGTCCGAGCACAGATACGCAGTATTTT.

V and J are TRBV6-5 and TRBJ1-4; D not resolved. Germline lookup yields CDR1 MNHEY and CDR2 SVGAGI. The length of the CDR3 is 14 residues. With 2 bases removed from V and 11 bases from J, the gap between germline ends came to 15 bases. As DNA, the CDR3 is TGTGCCAGCAGTTACGGGAGTGCTTCGGGTAAACTGTTTTTT. It encodes CASSYGSASGKLFF.

The chain joins TRBV5-4 to TRBJ1-1, with TRBD1 identical over 8 bases. Germline V gene data show CDR1 as SGHNT and CDR2 as YYREEE (reference sequence). This CDR3 has 14 residues. V dropped 5 bases and J dropped 2; count of bases not matched to a gene: 5. The CDR3 DNA reads TGTGCCAGCAGGATCCAGGGGGCCAACACTGAAGCTTTCTTT. This gives the protein CASRIQGANTEAFF.

The J gene is TRBJ2-7, the V gene TRBV7-2; no clear D gene. The germline gives CDR1 SGHTA, CDR2 FQGNSA. Trimming left V 5 bases short and J 6 bases short, with 8 bases between. CDR3 length: 11 amino acids. CDR3 sequence (DNA): TGTGCCAGCAGCCCCCAGATCGAGCAGTACTTC. The encoded protein is CASSPQIEQYF.